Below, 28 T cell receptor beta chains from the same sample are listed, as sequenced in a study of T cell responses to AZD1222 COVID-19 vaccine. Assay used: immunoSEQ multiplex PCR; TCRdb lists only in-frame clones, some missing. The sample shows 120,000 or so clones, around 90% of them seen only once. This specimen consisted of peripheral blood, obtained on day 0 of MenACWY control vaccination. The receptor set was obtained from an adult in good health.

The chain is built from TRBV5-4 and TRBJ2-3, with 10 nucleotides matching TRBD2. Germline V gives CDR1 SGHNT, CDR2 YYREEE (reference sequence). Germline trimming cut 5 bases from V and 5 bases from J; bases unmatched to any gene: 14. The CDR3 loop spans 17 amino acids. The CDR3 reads CASSPRSLSGGRDTQYF. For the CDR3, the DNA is TGTGCCAGCAGTCCGAGGAGTCTTAGCGGGGGGCGAGATACGCAGTATTTT.

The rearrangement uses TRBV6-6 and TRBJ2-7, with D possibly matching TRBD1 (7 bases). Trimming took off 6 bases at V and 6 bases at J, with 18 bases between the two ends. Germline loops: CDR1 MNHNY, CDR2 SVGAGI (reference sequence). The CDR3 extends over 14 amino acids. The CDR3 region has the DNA TGTGCCAGCAGCCCCCAGGGGGGAATGGCCGAGCAGTACGTC. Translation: CASSPQGGMAEQYV.

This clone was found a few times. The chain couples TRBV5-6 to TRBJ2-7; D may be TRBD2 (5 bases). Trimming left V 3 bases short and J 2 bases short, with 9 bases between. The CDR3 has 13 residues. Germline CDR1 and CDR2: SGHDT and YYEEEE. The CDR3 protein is CASSSAGPYEQYF. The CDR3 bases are TGTGCCAGCAGCTCGGCGGGCCCCTACGAGCAGTACTTC.

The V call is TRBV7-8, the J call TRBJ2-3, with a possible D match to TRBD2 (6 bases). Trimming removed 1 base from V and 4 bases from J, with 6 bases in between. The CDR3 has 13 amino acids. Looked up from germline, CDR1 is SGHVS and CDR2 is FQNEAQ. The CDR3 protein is CASSLGGADTQYF. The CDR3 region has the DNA TGTGCCAGCAGCTTAGGGGGGGCAGATACGCAGTATTTT.

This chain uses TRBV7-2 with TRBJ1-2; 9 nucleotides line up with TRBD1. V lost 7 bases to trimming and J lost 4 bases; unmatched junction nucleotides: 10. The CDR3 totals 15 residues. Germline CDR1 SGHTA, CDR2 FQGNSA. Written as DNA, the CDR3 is TGTGCCAGCACGACGGGGACAGGGTACCCCTATGGCTACACCTTC. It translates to CASTTGTGYPYGYTF. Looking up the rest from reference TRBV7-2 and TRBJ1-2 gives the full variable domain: GAGVSQSPSNKVTEKGKDVELRCDPISGHTALYWYRQSLGQGLEFLIYFQGNSAPDKSGLPSDRFSAERTGGSVSTLTIQRTQQEDSAVYLCASTTGTGYPYGYTFGSGTRLTVV.

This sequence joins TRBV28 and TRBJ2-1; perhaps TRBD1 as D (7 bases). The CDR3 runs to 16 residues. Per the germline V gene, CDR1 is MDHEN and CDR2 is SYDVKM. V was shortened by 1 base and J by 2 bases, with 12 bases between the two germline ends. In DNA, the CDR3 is TGTGCCAGCAGTTTATTGGCAGGGGGGCCCTACAATGAGCAGTTCTTC. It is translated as CASSLLAGGPYNEQFF.

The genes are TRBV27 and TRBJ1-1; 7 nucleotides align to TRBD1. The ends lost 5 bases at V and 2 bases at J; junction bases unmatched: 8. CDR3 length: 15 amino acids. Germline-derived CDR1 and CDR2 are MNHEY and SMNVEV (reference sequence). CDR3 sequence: CASSTAGTANTEAFF. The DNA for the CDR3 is TGTGCCAGCAGTACAGCCGGGACAGCTAACACTGAAGCTTTCTTT.

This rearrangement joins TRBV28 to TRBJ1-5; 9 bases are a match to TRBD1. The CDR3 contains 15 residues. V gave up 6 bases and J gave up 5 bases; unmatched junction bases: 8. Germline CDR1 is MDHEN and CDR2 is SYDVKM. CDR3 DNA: TGTGCCAGCAGCCCCGGGACAGGGAAAGATCAGCCCCAGCATTTT. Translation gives CASSPGTGKDQPQHF.

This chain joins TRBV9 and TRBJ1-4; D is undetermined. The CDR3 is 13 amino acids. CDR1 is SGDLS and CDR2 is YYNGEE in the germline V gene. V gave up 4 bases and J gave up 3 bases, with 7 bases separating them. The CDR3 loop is CASSLGPNEKLFF. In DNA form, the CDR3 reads TGTGCCAGCAGCTTAGGCCCTAATGAAAAACTGTTTTTT.

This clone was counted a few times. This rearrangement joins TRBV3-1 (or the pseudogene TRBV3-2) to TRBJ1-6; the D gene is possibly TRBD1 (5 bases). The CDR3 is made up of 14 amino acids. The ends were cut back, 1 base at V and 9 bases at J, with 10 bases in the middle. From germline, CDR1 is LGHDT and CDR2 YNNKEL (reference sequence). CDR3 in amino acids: CASSQGAGGSPLHF. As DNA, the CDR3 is TGTGCCAGCAGCCAAGGTGCGGGGGGTTCACCCCTCCACTTT.

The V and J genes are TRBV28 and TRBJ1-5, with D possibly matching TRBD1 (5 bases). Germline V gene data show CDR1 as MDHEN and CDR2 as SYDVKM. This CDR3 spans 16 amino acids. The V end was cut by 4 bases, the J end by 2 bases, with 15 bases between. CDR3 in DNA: TGTGCCAGCAGTTCACTTACTGGGGGAGGCAATCAGCCCCAGCATTTT. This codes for CASSSLTGGGNQPQHF.

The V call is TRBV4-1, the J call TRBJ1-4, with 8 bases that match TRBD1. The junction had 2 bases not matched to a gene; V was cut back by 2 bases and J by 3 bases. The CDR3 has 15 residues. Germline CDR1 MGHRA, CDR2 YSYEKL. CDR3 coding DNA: TGCGCCAGCAGCCAAACAGGGGGTTCTAATGAAAAACTGTTTTTT. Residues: CASSQTGGSNEKLFF.

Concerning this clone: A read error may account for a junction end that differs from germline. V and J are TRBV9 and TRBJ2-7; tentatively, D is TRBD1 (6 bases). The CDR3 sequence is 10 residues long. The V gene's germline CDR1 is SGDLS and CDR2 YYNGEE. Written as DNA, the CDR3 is TGCCGGGACACTGAATACGAGCAGTACTTC. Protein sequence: CRDTEYEQYF.

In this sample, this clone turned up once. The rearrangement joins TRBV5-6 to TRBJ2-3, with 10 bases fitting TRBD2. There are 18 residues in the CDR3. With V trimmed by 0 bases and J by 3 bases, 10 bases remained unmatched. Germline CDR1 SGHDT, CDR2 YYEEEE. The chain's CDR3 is CASSLAGKTSGATDTQYF. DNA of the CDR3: TGTGCCAGCAGCTTGGCCGGGAAAACTAGCGGGGCAACAGATACGCAGTATTTT.

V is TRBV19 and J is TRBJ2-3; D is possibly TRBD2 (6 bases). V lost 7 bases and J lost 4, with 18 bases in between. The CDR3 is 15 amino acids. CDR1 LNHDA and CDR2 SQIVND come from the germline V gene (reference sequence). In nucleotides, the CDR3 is TGTGCCAGTACCCAGTCCCGGGGGTTCGCAGATACGCAGTATTTT. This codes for CASTQSRGFADTQYF. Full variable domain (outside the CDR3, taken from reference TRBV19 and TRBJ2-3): DGGITQSPKYLFRKEGQNVTLSCEQNLNHDAMYWYRQDPGQGLRLIYYSQIVNDFQKGDIAEGYSVSREKKESFPLTVTSAQKNPTAFYLCASTQSRGFADTQYFGPGTRLTVL.

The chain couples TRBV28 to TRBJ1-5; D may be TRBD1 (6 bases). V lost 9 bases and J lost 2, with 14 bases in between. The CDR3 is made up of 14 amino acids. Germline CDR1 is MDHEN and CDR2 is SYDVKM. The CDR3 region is CASWGGPRNQPQHF. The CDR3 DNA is TGTGCCAGTTGGGGGGGGCCACGCAATCAGCCCCAGCATTTT. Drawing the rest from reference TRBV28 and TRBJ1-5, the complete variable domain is DVKVTQSSRYLVKRTGEKVFLECVQDMDHENMFWYRQDPGLGLRLIYFSYDVKMKEKGDIPEGYSVSREKKERFSLILESASTNQTSMYLCASWGGPRNQPQHFGDGTRLSIL.

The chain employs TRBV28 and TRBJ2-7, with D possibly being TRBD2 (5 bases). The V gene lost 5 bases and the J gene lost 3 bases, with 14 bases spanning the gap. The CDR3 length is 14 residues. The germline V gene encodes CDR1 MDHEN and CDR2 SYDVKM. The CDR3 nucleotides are TGTGCCAGCAGTCAAAAGGGCCGGGACTACGAGCAGTACTTC. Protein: CASSQKGRDYEQYF.

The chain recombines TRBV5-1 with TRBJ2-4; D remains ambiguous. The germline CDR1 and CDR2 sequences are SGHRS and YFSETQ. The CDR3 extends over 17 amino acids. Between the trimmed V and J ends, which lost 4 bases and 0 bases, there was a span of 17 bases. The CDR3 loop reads CASSLIKLRIAKNIQYF. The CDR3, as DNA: TGCGCCAGCAGCCTTATTAAGCTACGGATAGCCAAAAACATTCAGTACTTC.

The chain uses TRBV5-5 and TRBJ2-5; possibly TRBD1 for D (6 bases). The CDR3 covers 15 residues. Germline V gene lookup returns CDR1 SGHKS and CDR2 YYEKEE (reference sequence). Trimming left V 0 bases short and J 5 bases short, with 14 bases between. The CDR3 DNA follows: TGTGCCAGCAGCTTGGGGACAGCCCAACGGGAGACCCAGTACTTC. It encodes CASSLGTAQRETQYF.

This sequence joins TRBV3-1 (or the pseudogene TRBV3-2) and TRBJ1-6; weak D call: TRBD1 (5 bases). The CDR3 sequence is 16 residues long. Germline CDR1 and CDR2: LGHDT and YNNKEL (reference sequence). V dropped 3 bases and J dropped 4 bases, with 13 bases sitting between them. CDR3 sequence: CASSHRDVSYNSPLHF. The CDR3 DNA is TGTGCCAGCAGCCACCGGGACGTTAGTTATAATTCACCCCTCCACTTT.

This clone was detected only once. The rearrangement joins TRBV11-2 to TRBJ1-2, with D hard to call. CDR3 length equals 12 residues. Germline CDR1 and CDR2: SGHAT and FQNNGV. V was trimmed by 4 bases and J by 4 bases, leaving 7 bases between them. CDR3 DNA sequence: TGTGCCAGCAGCTCCCTGGGCTATGGCTACACCTTC. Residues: CASSSLGYGYTF.

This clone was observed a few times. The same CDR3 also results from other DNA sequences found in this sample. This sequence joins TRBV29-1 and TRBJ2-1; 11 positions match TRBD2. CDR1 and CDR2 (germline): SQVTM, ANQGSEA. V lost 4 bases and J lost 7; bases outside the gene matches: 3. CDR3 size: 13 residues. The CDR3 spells CSVVGLAENEQFF. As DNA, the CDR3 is TGCAGCGTTGTGGGACTAGCGGAGAATGAGCAGTTCTTC.

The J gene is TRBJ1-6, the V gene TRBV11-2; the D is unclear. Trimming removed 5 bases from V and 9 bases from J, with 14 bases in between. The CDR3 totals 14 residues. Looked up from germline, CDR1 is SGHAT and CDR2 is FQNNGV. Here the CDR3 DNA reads TGTGCCAGCAGCACCACCGCCCCGGTTTCACCCCTCCACTTT. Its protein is CASSTTAPVSPLHF.

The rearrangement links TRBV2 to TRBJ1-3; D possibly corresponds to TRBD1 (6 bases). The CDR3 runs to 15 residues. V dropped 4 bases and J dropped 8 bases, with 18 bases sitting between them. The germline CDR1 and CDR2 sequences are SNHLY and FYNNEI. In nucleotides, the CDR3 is TGTGCCAGCAGTGGCCAGGGACAAAGAGGTTACACCATATATTTT. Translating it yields CASSGQGQRGYTIYF.

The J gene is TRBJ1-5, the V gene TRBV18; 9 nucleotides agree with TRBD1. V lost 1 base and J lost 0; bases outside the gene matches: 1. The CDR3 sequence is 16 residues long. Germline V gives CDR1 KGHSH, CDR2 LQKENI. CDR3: CASSPRTGDSNQPQHF. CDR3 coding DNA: TGTGCCAGCTCACCACGGACAGGGGATAGCAATCAGCCCCAGCATTTT.

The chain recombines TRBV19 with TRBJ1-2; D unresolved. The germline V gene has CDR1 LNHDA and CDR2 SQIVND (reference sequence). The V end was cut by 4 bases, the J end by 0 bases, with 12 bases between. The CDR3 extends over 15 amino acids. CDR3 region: CASSTQTAANYGYTF. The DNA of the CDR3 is TGTGCCAGTAGTACCCAGACGGCGGCTAACTATGGCTACACCTTC.

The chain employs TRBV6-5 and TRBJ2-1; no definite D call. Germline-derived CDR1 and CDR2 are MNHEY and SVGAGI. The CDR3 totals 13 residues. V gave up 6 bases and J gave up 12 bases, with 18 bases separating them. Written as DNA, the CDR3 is TGTGCCAGCAGGAAGGACCTGTACCGAGGGCAGTTCTTC. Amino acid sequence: CASRKDLYRGQFF.

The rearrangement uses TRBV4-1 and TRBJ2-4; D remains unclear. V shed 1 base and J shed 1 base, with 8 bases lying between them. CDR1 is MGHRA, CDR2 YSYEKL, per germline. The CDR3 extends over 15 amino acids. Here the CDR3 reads CASSQGAFAKNIQYF. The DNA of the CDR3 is TGCGCCAGCAGCCAAGGAGCTTTTGCCAAAAACATTCAGTACTTC.